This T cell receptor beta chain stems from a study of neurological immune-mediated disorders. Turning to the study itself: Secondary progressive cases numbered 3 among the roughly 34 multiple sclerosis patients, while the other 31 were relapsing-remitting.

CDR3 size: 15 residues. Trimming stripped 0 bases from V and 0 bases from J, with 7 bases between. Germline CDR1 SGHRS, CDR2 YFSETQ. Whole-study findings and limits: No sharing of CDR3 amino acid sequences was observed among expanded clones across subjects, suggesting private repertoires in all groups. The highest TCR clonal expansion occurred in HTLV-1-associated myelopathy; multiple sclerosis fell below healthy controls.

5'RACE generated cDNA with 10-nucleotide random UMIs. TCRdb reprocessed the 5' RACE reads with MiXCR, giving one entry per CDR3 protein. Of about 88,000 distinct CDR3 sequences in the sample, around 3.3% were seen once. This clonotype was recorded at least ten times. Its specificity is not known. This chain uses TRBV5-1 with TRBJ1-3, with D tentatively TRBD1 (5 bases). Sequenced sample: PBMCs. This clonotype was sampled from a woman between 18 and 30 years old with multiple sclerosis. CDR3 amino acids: CASSLGDLSGNTIYF. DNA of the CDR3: TGCGCCAGCAGCTTGGGGGACCTCTCTGGAAACACCATATATTTT. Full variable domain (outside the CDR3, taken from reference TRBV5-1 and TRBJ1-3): KAGVTQTPRYLIKTRGQQVTLSCSPISGHRSVSWYQQTPGQGLQFLFEYFSETQRNKGNFPGRFSGRQFSNSRSEMNVSTLELGDSALYLCASSLGDLSGNTIYFGEGSWLTVV.